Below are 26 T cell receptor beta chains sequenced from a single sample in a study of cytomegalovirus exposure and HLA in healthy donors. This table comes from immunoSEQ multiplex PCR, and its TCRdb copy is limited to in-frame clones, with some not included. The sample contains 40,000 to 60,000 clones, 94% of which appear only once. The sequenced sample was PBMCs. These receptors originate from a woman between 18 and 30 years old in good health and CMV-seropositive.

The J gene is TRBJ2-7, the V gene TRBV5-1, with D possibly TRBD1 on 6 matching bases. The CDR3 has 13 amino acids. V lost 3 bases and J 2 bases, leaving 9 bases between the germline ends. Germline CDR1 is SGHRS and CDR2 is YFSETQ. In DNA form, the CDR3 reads TGCGCCAGCAGCTGGGACACCCCCTACGAGCAGTACTTC. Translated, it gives CASSWDTPYEQYF.

CDR3: CASSDSGENQPQHF. Written as DNA, the CDR3 is TGTGCCAGCTCCGACTCGGGGGAAAATCAGCCCCAGCATTTT. The chain is built from TRBV18 and TRBJ1-5, with D perhaps TRBD1 (5 bases). The length of the CDR3 is 14 residues. The germline V and J ends were trimmed by 6 bases and 4 bases, with 13 bases remaining between them. Germline V gene lookup returns CDR1 KGHSH and CDR2 LQKENI.

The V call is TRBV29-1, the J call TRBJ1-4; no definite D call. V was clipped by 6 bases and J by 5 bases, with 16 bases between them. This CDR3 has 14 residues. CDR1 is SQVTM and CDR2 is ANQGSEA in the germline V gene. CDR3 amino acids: CSVAMGSPNEKLFF. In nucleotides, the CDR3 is TGCAGCGTCGCGATGGGTAGCCCGAATGAAAAACTGTTTTTT.

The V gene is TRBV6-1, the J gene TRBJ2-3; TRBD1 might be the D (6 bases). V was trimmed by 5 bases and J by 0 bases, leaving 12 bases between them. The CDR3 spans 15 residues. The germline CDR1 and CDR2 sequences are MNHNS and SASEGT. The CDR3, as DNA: TGTGCCAGCAGTCCGACAGGTTATAGCACAGATACGCAGTATTTT. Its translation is CASSPTGYSTDTQYF.

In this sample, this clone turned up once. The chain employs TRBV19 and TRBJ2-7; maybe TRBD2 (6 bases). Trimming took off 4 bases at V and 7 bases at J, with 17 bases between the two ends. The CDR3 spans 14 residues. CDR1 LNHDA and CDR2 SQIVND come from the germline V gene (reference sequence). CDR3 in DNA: TGTGCCAGTAGTACCCTCCGGGAGCTGAGTGAGCAGTACTTC. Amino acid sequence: CASSTLRELSEQYF.

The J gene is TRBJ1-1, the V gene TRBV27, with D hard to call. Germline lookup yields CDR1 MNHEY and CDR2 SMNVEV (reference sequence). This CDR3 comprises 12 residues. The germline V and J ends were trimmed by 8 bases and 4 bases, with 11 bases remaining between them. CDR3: CASGLISTEAFF. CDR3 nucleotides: TGTGCCAGCGGACTGATTAGCACTGAAGCTTTCTTT.

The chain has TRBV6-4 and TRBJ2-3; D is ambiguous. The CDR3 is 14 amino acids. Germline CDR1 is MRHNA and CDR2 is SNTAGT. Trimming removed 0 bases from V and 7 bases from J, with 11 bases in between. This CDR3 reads CASSDSGDTNTQYF. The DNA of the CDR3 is TGTGCCAGCAGTGACTCTGGCGACACCAATACGCAGTATTTT.

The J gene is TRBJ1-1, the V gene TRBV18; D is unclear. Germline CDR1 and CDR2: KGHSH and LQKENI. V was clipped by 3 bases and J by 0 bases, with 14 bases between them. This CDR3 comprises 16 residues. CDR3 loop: CASSPVTVLMNTEAFF. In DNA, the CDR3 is TGTGCCAGCTCACCGGTAACCGTCCTAATGAACACTGAAGCTTTCTTT.

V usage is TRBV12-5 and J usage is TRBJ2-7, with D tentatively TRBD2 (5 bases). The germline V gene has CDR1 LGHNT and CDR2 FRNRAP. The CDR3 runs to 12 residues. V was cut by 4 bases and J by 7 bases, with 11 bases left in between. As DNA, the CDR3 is TGTGCTAGTGGTTCCGGGATGGGGGAGCAGTACTTC. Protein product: CASGSGMGEQYF.

The CDR3 reads CASSLSLPGQANTEAFF. CDR3 DNA: TGTGCCAGCAGTTTATCCCTACCGGGACAAGCTAACACTGAAGCTTTCTTT. The chain is built from TRBV27 and TRBJ1-1; the D gene is possibly TRBD1 (6 bases). Germline CDR1 and CDR2: MNHEY and SMNVEV (reference sequence). Trimming took 0 bases from V and 2 from J, leaving 16 bases between them. The CDR3 length is 17 residues.

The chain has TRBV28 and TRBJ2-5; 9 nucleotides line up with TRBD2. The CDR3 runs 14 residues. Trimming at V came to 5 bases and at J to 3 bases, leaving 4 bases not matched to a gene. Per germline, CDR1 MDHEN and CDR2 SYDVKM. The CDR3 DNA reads TGTGCCAGCAGTCCTAGCGGGGTAGAAGAGACCCAGTACTTC. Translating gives CASSPSGVEETQYF. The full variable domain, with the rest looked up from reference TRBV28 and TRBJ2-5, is DVKVTQSSRYLVKRTGEKVFLECVQDMDHENMFWYRQDPGLGLRLIYFSYDVKMKEKGDIPEGYSVSREKKERFSLILESASTNQTSMYLCASSPSGVEETQYFGPGTRLLVL.

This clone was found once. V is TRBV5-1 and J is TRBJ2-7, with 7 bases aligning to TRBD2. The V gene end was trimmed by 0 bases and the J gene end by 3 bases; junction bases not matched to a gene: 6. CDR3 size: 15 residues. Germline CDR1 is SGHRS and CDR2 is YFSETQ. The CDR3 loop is CASSLEASGSYEQYF. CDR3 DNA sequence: TGCGCCAGCAGCTTGGAGGCTAGCGGAAGCTACGAGCAGTACTTC.

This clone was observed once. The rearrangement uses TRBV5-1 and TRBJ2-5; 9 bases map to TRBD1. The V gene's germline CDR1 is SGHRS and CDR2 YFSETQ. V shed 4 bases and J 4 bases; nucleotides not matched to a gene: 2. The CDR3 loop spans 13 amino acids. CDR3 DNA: TGCGCCAGCAGCCAACAGGGGGCAGAGACCCAGTACTTC. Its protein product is CASSQQGAETQYF.

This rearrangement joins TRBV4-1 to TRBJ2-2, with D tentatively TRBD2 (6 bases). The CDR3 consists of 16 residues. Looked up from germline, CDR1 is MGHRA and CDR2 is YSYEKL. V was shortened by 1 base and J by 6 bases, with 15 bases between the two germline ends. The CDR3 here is CASSQVGPGAAGELFF. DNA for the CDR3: TGCGCCAGCAGCCAAGTGGGCCCGGGAGCCGCCGGGGAGCTGTTTTTT.

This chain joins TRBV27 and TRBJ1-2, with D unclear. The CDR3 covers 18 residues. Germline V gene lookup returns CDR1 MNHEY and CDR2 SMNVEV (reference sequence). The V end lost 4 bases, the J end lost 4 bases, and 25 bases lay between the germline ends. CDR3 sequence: CASSSPGLLPSGIYGYTF. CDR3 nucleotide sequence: TGTGCCAGCAGTTCTCCGGGCCTCCTGCCAAGCGGTATCTATGGCTACACCTTC.

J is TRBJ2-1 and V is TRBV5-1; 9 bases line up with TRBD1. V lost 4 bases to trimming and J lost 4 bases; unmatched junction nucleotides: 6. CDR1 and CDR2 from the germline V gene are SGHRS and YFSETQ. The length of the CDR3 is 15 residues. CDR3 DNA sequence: TGCGCCAGCAGCAAAACAGGGGGCGCTTACAATGAGCAGTTCTTC. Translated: CASSKTGGAYNEQFF.

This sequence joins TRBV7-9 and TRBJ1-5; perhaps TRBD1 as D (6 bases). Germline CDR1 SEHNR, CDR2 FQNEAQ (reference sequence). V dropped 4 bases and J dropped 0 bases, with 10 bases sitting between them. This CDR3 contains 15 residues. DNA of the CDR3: TGTGCCAGCAGCTCGGACAGTCATAGCAATCAGCCCCAGCATTTT. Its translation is CASSSDSHSNQPQHF.

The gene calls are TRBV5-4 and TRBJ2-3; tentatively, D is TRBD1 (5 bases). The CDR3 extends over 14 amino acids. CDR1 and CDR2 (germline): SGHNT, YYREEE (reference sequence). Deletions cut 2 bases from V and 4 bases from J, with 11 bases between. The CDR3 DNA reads TGTGCCAGCAGCTTACTCCAGGGCCCAGATACGCAGTATTTT. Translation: CASSLLQGPDTQYF.

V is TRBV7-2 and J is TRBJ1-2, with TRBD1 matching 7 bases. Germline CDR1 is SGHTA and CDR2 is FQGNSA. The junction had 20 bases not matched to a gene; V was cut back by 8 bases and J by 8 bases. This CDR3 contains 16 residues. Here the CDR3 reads CASGVGRQGGSRGYTF. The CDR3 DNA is TGTGCCAGCGGGGTAGGGCGACAGGGTGGTTCGAGGGGCTACACCTTC.

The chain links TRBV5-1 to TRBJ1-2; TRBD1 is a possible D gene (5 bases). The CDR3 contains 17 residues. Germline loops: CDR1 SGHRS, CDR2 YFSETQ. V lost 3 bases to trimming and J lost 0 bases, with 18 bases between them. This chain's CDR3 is CASSYDTRGTANYGYTF. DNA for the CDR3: TGCGCCAGCAGCTATGATACTCGGGGGACCGCTAACTATGGCTACACCTTC.

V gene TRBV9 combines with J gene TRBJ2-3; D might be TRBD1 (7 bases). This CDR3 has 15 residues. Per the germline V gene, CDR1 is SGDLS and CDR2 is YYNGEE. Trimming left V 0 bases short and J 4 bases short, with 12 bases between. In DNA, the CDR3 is TGTGCCAGCAGCGTAGGACAGGGCGGGGCAGATACGCAGTATTTT. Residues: CASSVGQGGADTQYF.

The CDR3 sequence: CASSSGLAGGTDTQYF. The CDR3 DNA reads TGTGCCAGCAGCTCCGGACTAGCGGGAGGAACCGATACGCAGTATTTT. The gene calls are TRBV6-6 and TRBJ2-3; TRBD2 agrees at 14 bases. The length of the CDR3 is 16 residues. With 6 bases clipped from V and 6 bases from J, the junction kept 8 bases outside the gene matches. Per the germline V gene, CDR1 is MNHNY and CDR2 is SVGAGI (reference sequence).

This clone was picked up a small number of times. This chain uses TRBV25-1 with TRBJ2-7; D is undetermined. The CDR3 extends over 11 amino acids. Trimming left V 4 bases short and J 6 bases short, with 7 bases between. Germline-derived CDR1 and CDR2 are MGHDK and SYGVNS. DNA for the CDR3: TGTGCCAGCAGTGGTGCGAGCGAGCAGTACTTC. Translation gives CASSGASEQYF.

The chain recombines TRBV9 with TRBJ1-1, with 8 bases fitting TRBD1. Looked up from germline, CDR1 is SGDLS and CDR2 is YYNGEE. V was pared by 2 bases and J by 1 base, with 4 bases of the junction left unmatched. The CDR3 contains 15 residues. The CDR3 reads CASSVTGTGNTEAFF. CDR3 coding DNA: TGTGCCAGCAGCGTGACCGGGACAGGGAACACTGAAGCTTTCTTT.

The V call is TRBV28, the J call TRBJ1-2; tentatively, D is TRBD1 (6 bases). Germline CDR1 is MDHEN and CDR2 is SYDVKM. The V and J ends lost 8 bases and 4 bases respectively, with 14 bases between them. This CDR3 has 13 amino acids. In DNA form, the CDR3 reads TGTGCCAGCGGGGGGGGCGAGGGCTATGGCTACACCTTC. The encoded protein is CASGGGEGYGYTF.

CDR3 in amino acids: CASSLVAASTDTQYF. The CDR3 DNA is TGTGCCAGCAGCTTAGTGGCGGCTAGCACAGATACGCAGTATTTT. This chain joins TRBV7-2 and TRBJ2-3; D gene unclear. The CDR3 runs 15 residues. Germline loops: CDR1 SGHTA, CDR2 FQGNSA. The V gene lost 1 base and the J gene lost 0 bases, with 8 bases spanning the gap.